One and the same sample provided the 30 T cell receptor beta chains below, sequenced in a study of cytomegalovirus exposure and HLA in healthy donors. A multiplex PCR was run with 60 Vbeta primers and 13 Jbeta primers. Some clones are missing from TCRdb's copy, which holds only in-frame ones; the method was immunoSEQ multiplex PCR. The table records fewer than 200,000 clones, about 71% of them present only once. Sequenced: PBMCs. The receptor source for this set is a man aged 45-65 years in good health and CMV-seronegative.

V is TRBV11-3 and J is TRBJ2-1; the match to TRBD1 covers 10 bases. The V segment lost 5 bases and the J segment 10 bases; nucleotides outside the gene matches: 14. CDR3 length: 16 amino acids. Germline loops: CDR1 SGHNT, CDR2 YENEEA. CDR3 bases: TGTGCCAGCAGCCCCGGGACAGGGGCGAAACAGGAGGAGCAGTTCTTC. This encodes CASSPGTGAKQEEQFF.

This chain links TRBV5-4 with TRBJ1-2; 9 bases map to TRBD1. Germline V lookup: CDR1 SGHNT, CDR2 YYREEE (reference sequence). The J segment lost 7 bases and the V segment lost 4 bases, leaving 11 bases of the junction unmatched. This CDR3 is built from 15 residues. For the CDR3, the DNA is TGTGCCAGCAGCCCCCCGGGACAGGGCGTTGGTGGCTACACCTTC. Translation: CASSPPGQGVGGYTF.

The chain links TRBV5-1 to TRBJ2-3, with TRBD1 matching 7 bases. The CDR3 is 12 amino acids. CDR1 SGHRS and CDR2 YFSETQ come from the germline V gene. J gave up 8 bases and V 4 bases, and 4 bases lay outside the gene matches. The CDR3 bases are TGCGCCAGCAGCCGGGACAGTGTTACGCAGTATTTT. Translating gives CASSRDSVTQYF.

The rearrangement joins TRBV14 to TRBJ1-2; 7 bases line up with TRBD1. The CDR3 runs to 16 residues. V lost 4 bases to trimming and J lost 1 base; unmatched junction nucleotides: 9. Germline CDR1 and CDR2: SGHDN and FVKESK. Here the CDR3 DNA reads TGTGCCAGCAGCCGACAGGGACTTTCTTTTAACTATGGCTACACCTTC. Amino acids: CASSRQGLSFNYGYTF.

This chain links TRBV2 with TRBJ1-1, with 7 bases aligning to TRBD1. V lost 6 bases, J lost 0 bases, and 4 bases stayed unmatched. CDR1 and CDR2 from the germline V gene are SNHLY and FYNNEI. The CDR3 is made up of 14 amino acids. Written as DNA, the CDR3 is TGTGCCAGCAGCCGGGACAGCGTGAACACTGAAGCTTTCTTT. Translated, it gives CASSRDSVNTEAFF.

The rearrangement joins TRBV5-1 to TRBJ1-3, with a possible D match to TRBD1 (5 bases). The ends were cut back, 0 bases at V and 4 bases at J, with 11 bases in the middle. Looked up from germline, CDR1 is SGHRS and CDR2 is YFSETQ. There are 15 residues in the CDR3. This chain's CDR3 is CASSLGGAGGNTIYF. CDR3 in DNA: TGCGCCAGCAGCTTGGGCGGGGCAGGAGGAAACACCATATATTTT.

This chain uses TRBV19 with TRBJ1-1; 9 bases align to TRBD1. Per germline, CDR1 LNHDA and CDR2 SQIVND (reference sequence). CDR3 length equals 15 residues. V trimming: 7 bases; J trimming: 4 bases; junction bases outside the gene matches: 10. CDR3 region: CASTAQGAITTEAFF. DNA for the CDR3: TGTGCCAGTACAGCACAGGGGGCGATAACCACTGAAGCTTTCTTT. Looking up the rest from reference TRBV19 and TRBJ1-1 gives the full variable domain: DGGITQSPKYLFRKEGQNVTLSCEQNLNHDAMYWYRQDPGQGLRLIYYSQIVNDFQKGDIAEGYSVSREKKESFPLTVTSAQKNPTAFYLCASTAQGAITTEAFFGQGTRLTVV.

In this sample, this clone turned up a few times. This sequence joins TRBV19 and TRBJ1-5, with 7 bases lining up with TRBD1. Germline V CDR1 and CDR2: LNHDA, SQIVND (reference sequence). The CDR3 sequence is 15 residues long. After removal of 3 bases from V and 6 bases from J, the junction contained 8 bases not matched to a gene. CDR3 DNA sequence: TGTGCCAGTAGTATCGGGACAGTGGGAAGTCAGCCCCAGCATTTT. Its protein is CASSIGTVGSQPQHF. The complete variable domain, with remaining parts taken from reference TRBV19 and TRBJ1-5, reads DGGITQSPKYLFRKEGQNVTLSCEQNLNHDAMYWYRQDPGQGLRLIYYSQIVNDFQKGDIAEGYSVSREKKESFPLTVTSAQKNPTAFYLCASSIGTVGSQPQHFGDGTRLSIL.

The genes are TRBV28 and TRBJ2-5; 11 bases match TRBD2. This CDR3 comprises 18 residues. The V gene end was trimmed by 3 bases and the J gene end by 1 base; junction bases not matched to a gene: 10. The germline gives CDR1 MDHEN, CDR2 SYDVKM. CDR3 protein: CASSFGLAGGMSQETQYF. CDR3 coding DNA: TGTGCCAGCAGTTTTGGGCTAGCGGGGGGAATGTCCCAAGAGACCCAGTACTTC.

The genes are TRBV11-1 and TRBJ1-2, with D possibly TRBD1 on 6 matching bases. This CDR3 has 14 residues. Germline CDR1 is SGHAT and CDR2 is FQDESV (reference sequence). V was trimmed by 6 bases and J by 4 bases, leaving 15 bases between them. The chain's CDR3 is CASRAGGSGYGYTF. The CDR3 DNA reads TGTGCCAGCAGAGCTGGGGGCTCCGGCTATGGCTACACCTTC.

The chain is built from TRBV7-2 and TRBJ1-4; D might be TRBD1 (5 bases). With 2 bases removed from V and 0 bases from J, the gap between germline ends came to 13 bases. CDR3 size: 17 residues. Germline assignment: CDR1 SGHTA and CDR2 FQGNSA. The CDR3 DNA sequence: TGTGCCAGCAGCTTAAGGGGAAGACAGACAACTAATGAAAAACTGTTTTTT. Amino acids: CASSLRGRQTTNEKLFF.

The chain has TRBV7-9 and TRBJ2-3, with a possible D match to TRBD1 (5 bases). V gave up 5 bases and J gave up 0 bases, with 15 bases separating them. This CDR3 has 16 amino acids. Germline CDR1 SEHNR, CDR2 FQNEAQ (reference sequence). The CDR3 region has the DNA TGTGCCAGCAGCCTGGACAATTTCCGGAGCACAGATACGCAGTATTTT. This gives the protein CASSLDNFRSTDTQYF.

The chain recombines TRBV19 with TRBJ1-6; tentatively, D is TRBD1 (6 bases). CDR1 and CDR2 from the germline V gene are LNHDA and SQIVND (reference sequence). V gave up 8 bases and J gave up 10 bases, with 15 bases separating them. This CDR3 is built from 13 residues. The CDR3 is CASGYRANSPLHF. The CDR3 coding sequence is TGTGCCAGTGGATACAGGGCAAACTCACCCCTCCACTTT. The whole variable domain, remainder taken from reference TRBV19 and TRBJ1-6, is DGGITQSPKYLFRKEGQNVTLSCEQNLNHDAMYWYRQDPGQGLRLIYYSQIVNDFQKGDIAEGYSVSREKKESFPLTVTSAQKNPTAFYLCASGYRANSPLHFGNGTRLTVT.

The chain carries TRBV5-1 and TRBJ2-1; 8 nucleotides agree with TRBD1. V was clipped by 3 bases and J by 2 bases; unmatched bases: 4. The CDR3 consists of 15 residues. Germline loops: CDR1 SGHRS, CDR2 YFSETQ. CDR3 loop: CASSSGQVPYNEQFF. Written as DNA, the CDR3 is TGCGCCAGCAGCTCGGGACAGGTCCCCTACAATGAGCAGTTCTTC.

The chain carries TRBV7-9 and TRBJ1-1; 8 bases agree with TRBD1. The CDR3 consists of 15 residues. V was pared by 5 bases and J by 1 base, with 6 bases of the junction left unmatched. The germline V gene has CDR1 SEHNR and CDR2 FQNEAQ (reference sequence). CDR3 amino acids: CASSPPGGKNTEAFF. The DNA of the CDR3 is TGTGCCAGCAGCCCTCCAGGGGGCAAGAACACTGAAGCTTTCTTT.

This clone was counted many times. J is TRBJ1-1 and V is TRBV6-5; D unclear. The CDR3 is 13 amino acids. Germline-derived CDR1 and CDR2 are MNHEY and SVGAGI. V lost 7 bases to trimming and J lost 5 bases, with 14 bases between them. In nucleotides, the CDR3 is TGTGCCAGCACCCCGCGGGGTGCTACTGAAGCTTTCTTT. The encoded protein is CASTPRGATEAFF.

V is TRBV12-5 and J is TRBJ1-3; D is perhaps TRBD1 (5 bases). Germline V gives CDR1 LGHNT, CDR2 FRNRAP. V lost 5 bases to trimming and J lost 4 bases, with 18 bases between them. There are 16 residues in the CDR3. The CDR3 here is CASGPPGGSEGNTIYF. CDR3 nucleotide sequence: TGTGCTAGTGGTCCCCCGGGGGGGTCGGAAGGAAACACCATATATTTT.

The chain carries TRBV6-1 and TRBJ2-7, with 8 bases that match TRBD1. Trimming took 3 bases from V and 1 from J; bases not matched to a gene: 2. The CDR3 is 14 amino acids. Germline V gives CDR1 MNHNS, CDR2 SASEGT. This CDR3 is CASSEWTGSYEQYF. CDR3 in DNA: TGTGCCAGCAGTGAGTGGACAGGGTCCTACGAGCAGTACTTC.

This sequence joins TRBV25-1 and TRBJ1-2; 7 bases match TRBD1. This CDR3 region has 13 residues. V lost 5 bases and J lost 8; bases outside the gene matches: 8. Looked up from germline, CDR1 is MGHDK and CDR2 is SYGVNS. CDR3 region: CASSTGTVLGYTF. The CDR3 DNA follows: TGTGCCAGCAGTACTGGGACAGTGCTCGGCTACACCTTC.

This chain links TRBV25-1 with TRBJ2-2; 8 nucleotides agree with TRBD1. Per the germline V gene, CDR1 is MGHDK and CDR2 is SYGVNS. V lost 4 bases to trimming and J lost 1 base; unmatched junction nucleotides: 2. This CDR3 is 15 amino acids long. The CDR3 nucleotides are TGTGCCAGCAGTGCACAGGGGGGGAACACCGGGGAGCTGTTTTTT. Protein product: CASSAQGGNTGELFF.

This clone was detected a few times. The chain has TRBV25-1 and TRBJ1-6; D is ambiguous. Germline values: CDR1 MGHDK, CDR2 SYGVNS. The CDR3 covers 13 residues. V was shortened by 7 bases and J by 3 bases, with 7 bases between the two germline ends. This CDR3 is CASTRDYNSPLHF. CDR3 DNA sequence: TGTGCCAGCACCCGGGACTATAATTCACCCCTCCACTTT.

The chain combines TRBV21-1 with TRBJ2-6; the table's D gene call, TRBD1, was not cross checked with the DNA. TRBV21-1 counts as a pseudogene. The CDR3 is 16 residues long. Here the CDR3 reads CASRALGTSGANVLTF. CDR3 DNA sequence: TGTGCCAGCAGGGCCCTCGGGACATCTGGGGCCAACGTCCTGACTTTC.

The chain recombines TRBV5-1 with TRBJ2-7; TRBD2 aligns across 10 bases. The junction had 5 bases not matched to a gene; V was cut back by 6 bases and J by 2 bases. The V gene's germline CDR1 is SGHRS and CDR2 YFSETQ. The CDR3 is 14 residues long. The CDR3 region is CASTLAGATYEQYF. Here the CDR3 DNA reads TGCGCCAGCACCCTAGCGGGGGCCACCTACGAGCAGTACTTC.

The CDR3 coding sequence is TGTGCCAGCAGTGACCGTTTGGGGCACGCTTTCTTT. It is translated as CASSDRLGHAFF. The chain joins TRBV6-4 to TRBJ1-1; D perhaps matches TRBD1 (5 bases). V gave up 2 bases and J gave up 11 bases, with 12 bases separating them. Germline V CDR1 and CDR2: MRHNA, SNTAGT. CDR3 size: 12 residues.

This clone turned up a few times. This chain joins TRBV5-1 and TRBJ2-7, with TRBD2 matching 12 bases. The V and J ends lost 4 bases and 6 bases, in that order; junction bases with no gene match: 8. Germline lookup yields CDR1 SGHRS and CDR2 YFSETQ. The CDR3 has 15 amino acids. This CDR3 is CASSLPSGGVVEQYF. The CDR3 DNA is TGCGCCAGCAGCCTACCTAGCGGGGGGGTCGTCGAGCAGTACTTC. The full variable domain, rest sourced from reference TRBV5-1 and TRBJ2-7, is KAGVTQTPRYLIKTRGQQVTLSCSPISGHRSVSWYQQTPGQGLQFLFEYFSETQRNKGNFPGRFSGRQFSNSRSEMNVSTLELGDSALYLCASSLPSGGVVEQYFGPGTRLTVT.

This clone turned up a few times. The rearrangement uses TRBV2 and TRBJ2-5; no clear D. CDR3 length: 13 amino acids. The germline V gene encodes CDR1 SNHLY and CDR2 FYNNEI. Trimming cost V 3 bases and J 6 bases, with 11 bases left between them. As DNA, the CDR3 is TGTGCCAGCAGTGACCCCACTTCAAAGACCCAGTACTTC. It translates to CASSDPTSKTQYF.

The rearrangement uses TRBV6-1 and TRBJ1-1; 11 positions match TRBD1. Germline V gives CDR1 MNHNS, CDR2 SASEGT. Germline trimming cut 0 bases from V and 4 bases from J; bases unmatched to any gene: 1. The CDR3 spans 15 residues. The CDR3 sequence: CASSEAGTGGTEAFF. In DNA form, the CDR3 reads TGTGCCAGCAGTGAAGCGGGGACAGGGGGCACTGAAGCTTTCTTT.

The chain uses TRBV28 and TRBJ2-3; 8 nucleotides line up with TRBD2. Trimming cost V 6 bases and J 8 bases; bases outside gene matches: 16. CDR3 length: 16 amino acids. Per the germline V gene, CDR1 is MDHEN and CDR2 is SYDVKM. The CDR3 nucleotides read TGTGCCAGCAGCTCCCCTCGGGGGGGCATCGGAGGTACGCAGTATTTT. Residues: CASSSPRGGIGGTQYF.

The V and J genes are TRBV2 and TRBJ2-3, with TRBD1 identical over 12 bases. CDR1 is SNHLY, CDR2 FYNNEI, per germline. With V trimmed by 4 bases and J by 3 bases, 5 bases remained unmatched. This CDR3 is 16 amino acids long. CDR3 region: CASSGGQGAVTDTQYF. DNA of the CDR3: TGTGCCAGCAGTGGGGGACAGGGGGCAGTGACAGATACGCAGTATTTT. The whole variable domain, filled in from reference TRBV2 and TRBJ2-3, reads EPEVTQTPSHQVTQMGQEVILRCVPISNHLYFYWYRQILGQKVEFLVSFYNNEISEKSEIFDDQFSVERPDGSNFTLKIRSTKLEDSAMYFCASSGGQGAVTDTQYFGPGTRLTVL.

The chain carries TRBV9 and TRBJ2-2; D remains ambiguous. This CDR3 spans 15 amino acids. Germline CDR1 reads SGDLS; CDR2 reads YYNGEE. The ends were cut back, 4 bases at V and 3 bases at J, with 13 bases in the middle. For the CDR3, the DNA is TGTGCCAGCAGCCCCCGAGAGAGTGACACCGGGGAGCTGTTTTTT. Its translation is CASSPRESDTGELFF.